This T cell receptor beta chain was found in a study of cytomegalovirus exposure and HLA in healthy donors. This clone was seen a few times. Its antigen remains unidentified. Regarding the study as a whole: Most TCR beta V segments were productive about 87% or about 30% of the time in an earlier analysis. Later analysis suggested links between common viral pathogens and several top significant clusters.

The PCR had 60 Vbeta and 13 Jbeta primers. TCRdb's copy holds only in-frame clones and misses some; the assay was immunoSEQ multiplex PCR. Of roughly 190,000 clones listed, roughly 68% are singletons. The CDR3 is 15 residues long. The V and J ends lost 3 bases and 3 bases respectively, with 15 bases between them. Germline V gives CDR1 SNHLY, CDR2 FYNNEI. This TCR derives from a woman aged 30 to 39 in good health and CMV-seronegative. The J gene is TRBJ2-7, the V gene TRBV2; no definite D call. The sequenced sample was PBMCs. The CDR3: CASSERQIRVYEQYF. As DNA, the CDR3 is TGTGCCAGCAGTGAGCGGCAGATCCGGGTCTACGAGCAGTACTTC.